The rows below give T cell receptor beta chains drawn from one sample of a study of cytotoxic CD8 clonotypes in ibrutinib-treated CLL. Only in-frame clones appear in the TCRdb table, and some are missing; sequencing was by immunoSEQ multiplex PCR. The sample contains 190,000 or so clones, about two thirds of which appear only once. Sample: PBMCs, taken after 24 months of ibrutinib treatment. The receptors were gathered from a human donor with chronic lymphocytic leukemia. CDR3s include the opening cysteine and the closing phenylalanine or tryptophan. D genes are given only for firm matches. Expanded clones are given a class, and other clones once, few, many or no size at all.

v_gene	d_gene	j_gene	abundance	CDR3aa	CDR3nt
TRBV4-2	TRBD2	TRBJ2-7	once	CASSLTSGRAYEQYF	TGTGCCAGCAGCCTTACTAGCGGGAGGGCCTACGAGCAGTACTTC
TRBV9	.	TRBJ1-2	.	CASSVEGPRPYGYTF	TGTGCCAGCAGCGTAGAGGGACCAAGACCCTATGGCTACACCTTC
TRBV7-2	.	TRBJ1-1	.	CASSLRFDTEAFF	TGTGCCAGCAGCTTACGGTTCGACACTGAAGCTTTCTTT
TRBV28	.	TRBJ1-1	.	CASSLLGGRLNTEAFF	TGTGCCAGCAGTTTGTTAGGCGGCAGACTGAACACTGAAGCTTTCTTT
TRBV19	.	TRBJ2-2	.	CASSIDWETTGELFF	TGTGCCAGTAGTATAGATTGGGAGACCACCGGGGAGCTGTTTTTT
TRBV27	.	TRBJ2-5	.	CASSLSWGETQYF	TGTGCCAGCAGTTTATCGTGGGGAGAGACCCAGTACTTC
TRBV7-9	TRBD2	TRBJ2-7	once	CASKTSGSDYEQYF	TGTGCCAGCAAGACTAGCGGGAGCGATTACGAGCAGTACTTC
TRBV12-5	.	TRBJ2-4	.	CASGLGTLTALAKNIQYF	TGTGCTAGTGGTTTGGGAACATTGACAGCCCTAGCCAAAAACATTCAGTACTTC
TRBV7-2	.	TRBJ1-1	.	CASVGGPPNTEAFF	TGTGCCAGCGTCGGGGGGCCGCCTAACACTGAAGCTTTCTTT
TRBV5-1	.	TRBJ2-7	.	CASSLVAASYEQYF	TGCGCCAGCAGCTTGGTAGCAGCCTCCTACGAGCAGTACTTC
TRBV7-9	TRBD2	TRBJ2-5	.	CASSQLAGGETQYF	TGTGCCAGCAGCCAACTAGCGGGAGGAGAGACCCAGTACTTC
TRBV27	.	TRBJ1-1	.	CASSLLGERTEAFF	TGTGCCAGCAGTTTATTAGGGGAGCGTACTGAAGCTTTCTTT
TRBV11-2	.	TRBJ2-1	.	CASSQITGRVNEQFF	TGTGCCAGCAGCCAGATAACAGGGAGAGTTAATGAGCAGTTCTTC
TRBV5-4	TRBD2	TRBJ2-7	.	CASSFGLANEQYF	TGTGCCAGCAGCTTCGGACTAGCGAACGAGCAGTACTTC
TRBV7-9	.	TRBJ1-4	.	CASSLDRNEKLFF	TGTGCCAGCAGCTTAGACAGGAATGAAAAACTGTTTTTT
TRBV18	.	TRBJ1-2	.	CASSLGSYFTDRDYGYTF	TGTGCCAGCTCACTTGGGTCCTACTTCACGGACAGAGACTATGGCTACACCTTC
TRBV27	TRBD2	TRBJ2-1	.	CASSLGTSGYNEQFF	TGTGCCAGCAGTTTAGGGACTAGCGGATACAATGAGCAGTTCTTC
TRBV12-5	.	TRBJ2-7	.	CASGTDYEQYF	TGTGCTAGTGGTACCGACTACGAGCAGTACTTC
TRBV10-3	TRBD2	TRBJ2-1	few	CAITASGRYNEQFF	TGTGCCATCACTGCGAGCGGGAGGTACAATGAGCAGTTCTTC
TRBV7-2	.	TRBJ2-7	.	CASSLRHDVEQYF	TGTGCCAGCAGCCTACGACATGATGTCGAGCAGTACTTC
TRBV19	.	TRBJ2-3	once	CASKGADTQYF	TGTGCCAGTAAAGGGGCAGATACGCAGTATTTT
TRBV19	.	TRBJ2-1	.	CASSMSGAHNEQFF	TGTGCCAGTAGTATGTCAGGGGCCCATAATGAGCAGTTCTTC
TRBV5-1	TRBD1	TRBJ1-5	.	CASSLSTGAQPQHF	TGCGCCAGCAGCTTATCCACAGGGGCTCAGCCCCAGCATTTT
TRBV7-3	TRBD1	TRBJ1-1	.	CASSFLGGLNTEAFF	TGTGCCAGCAGCTTCTTAGGGGGCTTGAACACTGAAGCTTTCTTT
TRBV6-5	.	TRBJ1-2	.	CASSYRAGSIYGYTF	TGTGCCAGCAGTTACCGGGCCGGTTCGATCTATGGCTACACCTTC
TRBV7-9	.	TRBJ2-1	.	CASSPGRFTYNEQFF	TGTGCCAGCAGCCCGGGGCGGTTTACCTACAATGAGCAGTTCTTC
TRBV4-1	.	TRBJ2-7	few	CASSQQDSYEQYF	TGCGCCAGCAGCCAACAGGACAGCTACGAGCAGTACTTC
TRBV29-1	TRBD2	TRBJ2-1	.	CSVGLAGVFSYNEQFF	TGCAGCGTGGGACTAGCGGGAGTCTTCTCCTACAATGAGCAGTTCTTC
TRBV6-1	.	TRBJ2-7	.	CASSEAVSYEQYF	TGTGCCAGCAGTGAAGCTGTCAGCTACGAGCAGTACTTC
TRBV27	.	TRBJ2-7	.	CASNPSGRVGEQYF	TGTGCCAGTAATCCCTCCGGAAGAGTTGGCGAGCAGTACTTC
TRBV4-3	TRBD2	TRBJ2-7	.	CASSQVAGGPEQYF	TGCGCCAGCAGCCAAGTAGCGGGAGGGCCCGAGCAGTACTTC
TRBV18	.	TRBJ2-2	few	CASSPPSGSTGELFF	TGTGCCAGCTCACCACCGAGCGGGTCCACCGGGGAGCTGTTTTTT
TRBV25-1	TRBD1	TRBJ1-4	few	CASSERDRAKLFF	TGTGCCAGCAGTGAAAGGGACAGGGCAAAACTGTTTTTT
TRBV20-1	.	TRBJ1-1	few	CSATGRSEAFF	TGCAGTGCGACAGGCCGAAGTGAAGCTTTCTTT
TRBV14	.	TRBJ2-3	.	CASSPWTDTQYF	TGTGCCAGCAGCCCATGGACAGATACGCAGTATTTT
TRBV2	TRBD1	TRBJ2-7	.	CASSNDRGRSYEQYF	TGTGCCAGCAGCAACGACAGGGGGCGCTCCTACGAGCAGTACTTC
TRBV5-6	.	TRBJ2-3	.	CASSPGTSTDTQYF	TGTGCCAGCAGCCCGGGAACTAGCACAGATACGCAGTATTTT
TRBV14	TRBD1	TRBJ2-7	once	CASRRTGSSYEQYF	TGTGCCAGCCGAAGGACAGGGAGCTCCTACGAGCAGTACTTC
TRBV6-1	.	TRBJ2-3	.	CASSDGPLYTDTQYF	TGTGCCAGCAGTGACGGACCCCTTTACACAGATACGCAGTATTTT
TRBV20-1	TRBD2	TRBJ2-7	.	CSARLAAEQYF	TGCAGTGCTAGACTAGCGGCTGAGCAGTACTTC
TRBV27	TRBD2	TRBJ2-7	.	CASSPGLAGAYEQYF	TGTGCCAGCAGTCCTGGACTAGCGGGAGCCTACGAGCAGTACTTC
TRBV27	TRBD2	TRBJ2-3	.	CASSRLAMDSRDTQYF	TGTGCCAGCAGCAGACTAGCAATGGATAGCAGAGATACGCAGTATTTT
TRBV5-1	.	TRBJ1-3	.	CASSPRPEETIYF	TGCGCCAGCAGCCCGAGGCCGGAGGAGACCATATATTTT
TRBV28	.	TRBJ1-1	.	CASSPPDRDNTEAFF	TGTGCCAGCAGTCCGCCAGACCGGGACAACACTGAAGCTTTCTTT
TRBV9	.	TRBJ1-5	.	CASSAGDYQPQHF	TGTGCCAGCAGCGCAGGGGACTATCAGCCCCAGCATTTT
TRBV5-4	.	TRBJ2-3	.	CASSHTSTDTQYF	TGTGCCAGCAGCCATACTAGCACAGATACGCAGTATTTT
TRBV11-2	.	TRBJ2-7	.	CAILKGPGAQYF	TGTGCCATCCTCAAGGGGCCGGGAGCGCAGTACTTC